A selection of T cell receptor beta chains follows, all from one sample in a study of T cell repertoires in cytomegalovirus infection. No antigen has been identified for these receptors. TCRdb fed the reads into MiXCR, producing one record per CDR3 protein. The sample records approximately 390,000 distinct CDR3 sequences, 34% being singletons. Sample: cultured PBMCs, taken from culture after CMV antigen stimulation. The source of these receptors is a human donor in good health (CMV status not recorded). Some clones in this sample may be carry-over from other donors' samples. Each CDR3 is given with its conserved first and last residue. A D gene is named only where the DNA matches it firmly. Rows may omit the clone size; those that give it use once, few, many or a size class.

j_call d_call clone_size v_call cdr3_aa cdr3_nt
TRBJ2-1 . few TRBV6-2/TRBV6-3 CASSPQGYNEQFF TGTGCCAGCAGCCCACAGGGCTACAATGAGCAGTTCTTC
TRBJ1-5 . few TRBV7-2 CASSLDRISNQPQHF TGTGCCAGCAGCTTAGACAGGATAAGCAATCAGCCCCAGCATTTT
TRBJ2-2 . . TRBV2 CASSEMSGSGELFF TGTGCCAGCAGTGAGATGTCCGGGTCCGGGGAGCTGTTTTTT
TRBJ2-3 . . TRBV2 CATKGMSDLTDTQYF TGTGCCACCAAGGGGATGTCCGACCTCACAGATACGCAGTATTTT
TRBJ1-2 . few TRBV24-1 CATSDPADINYGYTF TGTGCCACCAGTGATCCAGCAGACATTAACTATGGCTACACCTTC
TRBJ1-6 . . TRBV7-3 CASSLRQDFNSPLHF TGTGCCAGCAGCTTACGGCAGGATTTTAATTCACCCCTCCACTTT
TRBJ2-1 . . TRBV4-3 CASSQERNEQFF TGCGCCAGCAGCCAAGAGCGGAATGAGCAGTTCTTC
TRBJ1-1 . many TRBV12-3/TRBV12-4 CASSFDTIVNTEAFF TGTGCCAGCAGTTTCGACACGATAGTAAACACTGAAGCTTTCTTT
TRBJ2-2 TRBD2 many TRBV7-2 CASSLGYRAGGTGELFF TGTGCCAGCAGCTTAGGATATCGAGCGGGAGGCACCGGGGAGCTGTTTTTT
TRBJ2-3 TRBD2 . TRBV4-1 CASSQTDLRAGGSDTQYF TGCGCCAGCAGCCAAACAGACCTTAGAGCGGGAGGTTCAGATACGCAGTATTTT
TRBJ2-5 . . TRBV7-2 CASSPSVQETQYF TGTGCCAGCAGCCCCTCTGTCCAGGAGACCCAGTACTTC
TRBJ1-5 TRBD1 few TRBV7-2 CASSPGQGVGQPQHF TGTGCCAGCAGCCCGGGACAGGGTGTGGGACAGCCCCAGCATTTT
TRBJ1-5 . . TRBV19 CASSPKGPYSNQPQHF TGTGCCAGTAGCCCGAAAGGGCCCTATAGCAATCAGCCCCAGCATTTT
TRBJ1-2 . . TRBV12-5 CASAREAGASYGYTF TGTGCTAGTGCCAGGGAGGCAGGGGCGTCCTATGGCTACACCTTC
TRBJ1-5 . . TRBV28 CASRRVTQPQHF TGTGCCAGCAGGAGGGTAACTCAGCCCCAGCATTTT
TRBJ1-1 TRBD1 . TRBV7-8 CASSLMGQGVEAFF TGTGCCAGCAGCTTAATGGGACAGGGGGTTGAAGCTTTCTTT
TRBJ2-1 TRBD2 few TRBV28 CASTLLAGAGEQFF TGTGCCAGCACCTTACTAGCGGGAGCTGGTGAGCAGTTCTTC
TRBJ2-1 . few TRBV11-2 CASSLAFGNEQFF TGTGCCAGCAGCTTAGCGTTTGGCAATGAGCAGTTCTTC
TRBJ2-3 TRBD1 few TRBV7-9 CASSELPGQGPDTQYF TGTGCCAGCAGCGAGTTACCGGGACAGGGACCAGATACGCAGTATTTT
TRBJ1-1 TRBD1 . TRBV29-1 CSVGTGDFVHGAFF TGCAGCGTTGGGACAGGGGATTTCGTGCATGGAGCTTTCTTT
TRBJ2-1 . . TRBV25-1 CASTPTPPNEQFF TGTGCCAGCACCCCGACTCCGCCCAATGAGCAGTTCTTC
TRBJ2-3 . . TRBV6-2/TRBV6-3 CASSEPFRQPDTQYF TGTGCCAGCAGCGAACCATTCCGACAGCCAGATACGCAGTATTTT
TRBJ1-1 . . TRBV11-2 CASSHRRLYGGTEAFF TGTGCCAGCAGCCATAGGCGTTTATATGGAGGGACTGAAGCTTTCTTT
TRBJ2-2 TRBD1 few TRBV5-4 CASSLARTGVTGELFF TGTGCCAGCAGCTTGGCCCGGACAGGGGTGACCGGGGAGCTGTTTTTT
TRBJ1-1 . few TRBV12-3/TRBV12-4 CASNRDGFRVEAFF TGTGCCAGCAATCGGGACGGATTTAGGGTTGAAGCTTTCTTT
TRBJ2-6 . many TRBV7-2 CASSSPAGANVLTF TGTGCCAGCAGCTCCCCGGCTGGGGCCAACGTCCTGACTTTC
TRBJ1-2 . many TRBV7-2 CASSSIWGGVNYGYTF TGTGCCAGCAGCTCAATTTGGGGGGGCGTAAACTATGGCTACACCTTC
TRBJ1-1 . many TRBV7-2 CASSYGQFLNTEAFF TGTGCCAGCAGCTATGGACAGTTCTTGAACACTGAAGCTTTCTTT
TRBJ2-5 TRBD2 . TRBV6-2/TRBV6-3 CASSSIRGLAGEPRETQYF TGTGCCAGCAGTTCTATTCGGGGACTAGCGGGAGAACCGCGCGAGACCCAGTACTTC
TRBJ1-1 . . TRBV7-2 CASSVGRGNTEAFF TGTGCCAGCAGCGTGGGCAGGGGGAACACTGAAGCTTTCTTT
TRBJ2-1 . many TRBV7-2 CASSPLILGYNEQFF TGTGCCAGCAGCCCCTTGATTCTGGGTTACAATGAGCAGTTCTTC
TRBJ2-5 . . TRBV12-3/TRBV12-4 CASSLLQLAETQYF TGTGCCAGCAGTTTACTGCAGCTGGCGGAGACCCAGTACTTC
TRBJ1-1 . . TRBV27 CASSLSRQGEAFF TGTGCCAGCAGTTTAAGCCGTCAGGGTGAAGCTTTCTTT
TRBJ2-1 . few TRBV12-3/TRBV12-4 CASSLGRRWGEQFF TGTGCCAGCAGTTTAGGGAGACGCTGGGGTGAGCAGTTCTTC
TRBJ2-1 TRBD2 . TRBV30 CAWSGAGGLYNEQFF TGTGCCTGGAGTGGAGCGGGAGGCCTGTACAATGAGCAGTTCTTC
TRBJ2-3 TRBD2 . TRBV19 CASTQWDSGVDTQYF TGTGCCAGTACCCAGTGGGATAGCGGGGTAGATACGCAGTATTTT